This T cell receptor (beta chain) was sequenced in a study of shared clonotypes between healthy human individuals. Findings of the study overall: The generation probabilities recorded for non-shared clonotypes fell below those of clonotypes shared by all four donors.

Trimming removed 4 bases from V and 3 bases from J, with 13 bases in between. This CDR3 is built from 14 residues. Germline values: CDR1 SGDLS, CDR2 YYNGEE. TCRdb keeps only in-frame clones here, not all; method: immunoSEQ multiplex PCR. The data hold around 1.9 million clones, with 85% to 95% observed a single time. Terminally differentiated effector memory CD45RA+ cells were excluded from the naive CD8 cells, which were CD45RO-negative and positively selected for CCR7. As for this clone: What it binds is unknown.

The TCR originated in a man aged 18 to 30 in good health. Some clones in this sample may be carry-over from other donors' samples. V gene TRBV9 combines with J gene TRBJ1-1; D is ambiguous. Sequencing was done on a sample of naive CD8+ T cells from PBMCs. CDR3 sequence (DNA): TGTGCCAGCAGCCCGTGGAGGGCGGACACTGAAGCTTTCTTT. It specifies CASSPWRADTEAFF.